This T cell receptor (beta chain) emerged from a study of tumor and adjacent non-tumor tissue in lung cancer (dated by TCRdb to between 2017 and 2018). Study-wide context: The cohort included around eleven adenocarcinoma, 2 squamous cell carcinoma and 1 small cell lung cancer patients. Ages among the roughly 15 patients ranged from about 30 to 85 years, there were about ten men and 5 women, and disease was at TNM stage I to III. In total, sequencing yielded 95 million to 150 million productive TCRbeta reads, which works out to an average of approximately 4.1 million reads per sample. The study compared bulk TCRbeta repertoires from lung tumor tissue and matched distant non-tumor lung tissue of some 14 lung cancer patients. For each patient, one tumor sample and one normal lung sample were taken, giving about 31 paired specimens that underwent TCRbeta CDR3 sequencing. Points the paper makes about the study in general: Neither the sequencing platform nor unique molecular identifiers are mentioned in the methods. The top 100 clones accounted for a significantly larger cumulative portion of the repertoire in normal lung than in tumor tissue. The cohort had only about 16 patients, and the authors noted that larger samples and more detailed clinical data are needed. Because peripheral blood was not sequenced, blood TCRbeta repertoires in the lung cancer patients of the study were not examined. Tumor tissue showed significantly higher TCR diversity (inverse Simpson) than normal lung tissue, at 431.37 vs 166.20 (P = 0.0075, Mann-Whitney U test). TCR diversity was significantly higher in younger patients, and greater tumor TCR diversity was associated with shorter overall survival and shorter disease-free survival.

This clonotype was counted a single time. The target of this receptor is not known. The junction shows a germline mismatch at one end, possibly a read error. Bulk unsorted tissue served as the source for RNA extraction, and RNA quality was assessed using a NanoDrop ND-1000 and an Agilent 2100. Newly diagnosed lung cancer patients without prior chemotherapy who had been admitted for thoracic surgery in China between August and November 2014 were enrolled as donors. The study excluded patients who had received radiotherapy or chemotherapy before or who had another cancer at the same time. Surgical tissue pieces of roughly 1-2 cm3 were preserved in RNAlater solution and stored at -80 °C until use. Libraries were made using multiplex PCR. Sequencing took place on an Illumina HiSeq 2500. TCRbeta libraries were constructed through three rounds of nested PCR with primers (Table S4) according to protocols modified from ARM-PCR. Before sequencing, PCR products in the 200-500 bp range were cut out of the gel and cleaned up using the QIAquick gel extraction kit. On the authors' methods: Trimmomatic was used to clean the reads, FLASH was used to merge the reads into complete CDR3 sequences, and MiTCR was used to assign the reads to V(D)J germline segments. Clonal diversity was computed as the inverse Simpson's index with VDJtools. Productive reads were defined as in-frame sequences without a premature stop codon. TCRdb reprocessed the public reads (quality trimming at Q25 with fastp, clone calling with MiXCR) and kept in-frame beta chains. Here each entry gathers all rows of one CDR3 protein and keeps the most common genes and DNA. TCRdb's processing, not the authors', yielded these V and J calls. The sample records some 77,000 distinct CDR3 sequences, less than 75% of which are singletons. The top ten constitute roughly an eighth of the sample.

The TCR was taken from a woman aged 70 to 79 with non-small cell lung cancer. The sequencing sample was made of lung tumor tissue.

The CDR3 loop reads CASSLDARDYGYTF. The DNA is as follows: TGCGCCAGCAGCCTTGATGCCCGAGACTATGGCTATACCTTC. The sequence links TRBV4-1 to TRBJ1-2; the D gene cannot be resolved reliably. For CDR1 and CDR2, the germline V gene lists MGHRA and YSYEKL. From its cysteine to its phenylalanine, the CDR3 spans 14 amino acids. The DNA shown is the 42-base CDR3, in frame from base 1.